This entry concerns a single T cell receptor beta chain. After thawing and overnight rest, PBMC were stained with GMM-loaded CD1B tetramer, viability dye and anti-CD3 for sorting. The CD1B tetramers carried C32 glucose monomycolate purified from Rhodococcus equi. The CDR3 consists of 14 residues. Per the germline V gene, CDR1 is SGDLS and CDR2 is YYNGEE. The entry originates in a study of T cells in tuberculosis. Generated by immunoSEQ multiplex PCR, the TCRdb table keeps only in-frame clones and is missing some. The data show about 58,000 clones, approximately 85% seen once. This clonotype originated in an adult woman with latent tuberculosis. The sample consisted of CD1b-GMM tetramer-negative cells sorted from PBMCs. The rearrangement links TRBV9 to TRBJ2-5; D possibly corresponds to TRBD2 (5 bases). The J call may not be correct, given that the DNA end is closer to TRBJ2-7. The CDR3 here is CASSETGKSYEQYF. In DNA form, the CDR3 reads TGTGCCAGCAGCGAGACGGGAAAATCCTACGAGCAGTACTTC.